Sequencing of this T cell receptor beta chain was carried out in a study of blood T cell repertoires in COVID-19. Study overall: From the United States, Italy and Spain came samples of acute and convalescent COVID-19. From T cells, B-cell-depleted T cells, or PBMCs came the material, which was cDNA or gDNA.

V lost 5 bases to trimming and J lost 4 bases; unmatched junction nucleotides: 4. The CDR3 extends over 14 amino acids. Germline V gives CDR1 MNHEY, CDR2 SVGAGI. This clone appeared a few times. Authors' data handling: Reference gene primer amplification in the assay estimated nucleated cell counts. Assay: immunoSEQ multiplex PCR; the TCRdb copy retains only in-frame clones and omits some. V and J calls and clone size follow that table, whereas D and trimming were derived from the DNA. The sample has under 45,000 clones, roughly 80% seen once. The clonotype comes from a man aged 55 to 70 with active COVID-19. The specimen sequenced was peripheral blood. V is TRBV6-5 and J is TRBJ2-3, with 9 bases identical to TRBD1. The CDR3 bases are TGTGCCAGCAGTCCCCGGACAGGGGCAGATACGCAGTATTTT. It is translated as CASSPRTGADTQYF.